This entry is about one T cell receptor (beta chain). This CDR3 has 14 residues. Germline V gives CDR1 SEHNR, CDR2 FQNEAQ (reference sequence). The V gene end was trimmed by 3 bases and the J gene end by 4 bases; junction bases not matched to a gene: 4. Repertoires were generated with immunoSEQ multiplex PCR, while TCRdb's copy carries only in-frame clones and drops some. This sample has fewer than 50,000 clones, with approximately 83% found just once. This entry is derived from a study of radiotherapy plus CTLA-4 blockade in lung cancer. The sequencing here drew on peripheral blood, taken from a patient treated with radiotherapy plus ipilimumab. The chain combines TRBV7-9 with TRBJ1-2, with 8 bases that match TRBD1. This TCR was recovered from a human donor with non-small cell lung cancer whose response to radiotherapy plus ipilimumab could not be evaluated. CDR3 coding DNA: TGTGCCAGCAGCTTGGGACAGGCTAGCTATGGCTACACCTTC. Its protein product is CASSLGQASYGYTF.